This record looks at one TCR beta chain sequence and its context. This entry is derived from a study of blood T cell repertoires in COVID-19. At the level of the study: Acute-phase and convalescent COVID-19 samples originated in the United States, Italy and Spain. In each case, the material was cDNA or gDNA derived from T cells, B-cell-depleted T cells, or PBMCs.

V was shortened by 1 base and J by 2 bases, with 9 bases between the two germline ends. CDR3 size: 14 residues. Germline-derived CDR1 and CDR2 are SGHRS and YFSETQ. Here immunoSEQ multiplex PCR was the method, and the copy in TCRdb shows in-frame clones only, minus some. Of 280,000 or so clones listed, approximately 85% are singletons. The sequence was collected from a man aged 30 to 39 who had recovered from COVID-19. The chain joins TRBV5-1 to TRBJ1-2; no reliable D call. The sequenced sample consisted of PBMCs or T cells enriched from blood (not recorded which). CDR3 loop: CASSLWSGNYGYTF. The CDR3 region has the DNA TGCGCCAGCAGCTTGTGGTCCGGGAACTATGGCTACACCTTC.